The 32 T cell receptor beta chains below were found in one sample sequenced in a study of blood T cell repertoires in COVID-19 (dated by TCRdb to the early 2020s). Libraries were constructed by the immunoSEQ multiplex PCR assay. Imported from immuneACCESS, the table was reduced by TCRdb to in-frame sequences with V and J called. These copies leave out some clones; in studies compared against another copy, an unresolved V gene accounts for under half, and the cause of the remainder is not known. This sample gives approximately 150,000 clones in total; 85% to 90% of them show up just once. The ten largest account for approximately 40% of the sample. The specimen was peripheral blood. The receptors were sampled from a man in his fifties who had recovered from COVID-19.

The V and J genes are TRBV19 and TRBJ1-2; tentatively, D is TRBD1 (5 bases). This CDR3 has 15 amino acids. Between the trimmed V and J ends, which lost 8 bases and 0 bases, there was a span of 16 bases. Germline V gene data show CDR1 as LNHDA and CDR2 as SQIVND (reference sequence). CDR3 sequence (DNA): TGTGCCAGTGTACAGACAGTGAGCACTAACTATGGCTACACCTTC. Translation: CASVQTVSTNYGYTF.

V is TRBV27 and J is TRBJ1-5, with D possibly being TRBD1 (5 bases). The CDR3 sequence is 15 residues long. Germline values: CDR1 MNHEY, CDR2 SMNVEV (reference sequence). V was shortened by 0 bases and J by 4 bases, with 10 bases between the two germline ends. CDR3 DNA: TGTGCCAGCAGTTTATCGTGGGGGGAAAATCAGCCCCAGCATTTT. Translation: CASSLSWGENQPQHF.

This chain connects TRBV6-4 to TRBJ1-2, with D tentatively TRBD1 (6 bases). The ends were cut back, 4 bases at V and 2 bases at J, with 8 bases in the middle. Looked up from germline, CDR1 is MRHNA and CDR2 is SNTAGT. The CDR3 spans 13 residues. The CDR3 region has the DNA TGTGCCAGCAGTGCGACAGGAAACTATGGCTACACCTTC. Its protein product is CASSATGNYGYTF.

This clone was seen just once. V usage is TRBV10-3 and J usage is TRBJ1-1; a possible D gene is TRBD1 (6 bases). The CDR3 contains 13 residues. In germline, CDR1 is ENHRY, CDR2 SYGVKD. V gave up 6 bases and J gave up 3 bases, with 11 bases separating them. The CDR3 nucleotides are TGTGCCATCAGCCAGAGGACAGACACTGAAGCTTTCTTT. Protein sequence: CAISQRTDTEAFF.

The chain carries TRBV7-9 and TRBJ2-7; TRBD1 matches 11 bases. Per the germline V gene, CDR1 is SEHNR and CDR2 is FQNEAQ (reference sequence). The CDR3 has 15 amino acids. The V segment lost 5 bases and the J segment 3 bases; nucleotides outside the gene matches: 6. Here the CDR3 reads CASSREGTGGYEQYF. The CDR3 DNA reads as TGTGCCAGCAGCCGAGAAGGGACAGGGGGCTACGAGCAGTACTTC.

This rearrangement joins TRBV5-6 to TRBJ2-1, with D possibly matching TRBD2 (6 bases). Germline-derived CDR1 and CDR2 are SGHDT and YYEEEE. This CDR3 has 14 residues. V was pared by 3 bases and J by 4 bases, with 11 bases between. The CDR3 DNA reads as TGTGCCAGCAGCTCTTTAGCGGAGTACAATGAGCAGTTCTTC. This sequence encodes CASSSLAEYNEQFF.

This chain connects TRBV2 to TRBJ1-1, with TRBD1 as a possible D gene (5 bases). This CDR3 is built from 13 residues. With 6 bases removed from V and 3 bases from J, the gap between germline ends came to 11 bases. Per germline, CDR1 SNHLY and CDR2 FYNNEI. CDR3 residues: CASSVGGDTEAFF. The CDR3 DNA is TGTGCCAGCAGCGTCGGAGGGGACACTGAAGCTTTCTTT.

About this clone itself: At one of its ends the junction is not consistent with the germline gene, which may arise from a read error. Here the CDR3 reads CASSLYIGEQATGELFF. The DNA for the CDR3 is TGTGCTAGCAGCTTATACATAGGAGAACAGGCCACCGGGGAGCTGTTTTTT. The rearrangement joins TRBV7-7 to TRBJ2-2, with a weak D call TRBD1 (5 bases). Germline V gene lookup returns CDR1 SSHAT and CDR2 FNYEAQ (reference sequence). The CDR3 totals 17 residues.

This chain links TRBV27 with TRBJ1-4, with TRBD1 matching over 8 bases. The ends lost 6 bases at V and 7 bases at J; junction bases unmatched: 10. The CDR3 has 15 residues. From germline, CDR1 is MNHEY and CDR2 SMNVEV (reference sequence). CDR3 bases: TGTGCCAGCAGCGCAGATGACAGGGGTCGTGAAAAACTGTTTTTT. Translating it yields CASSADDRGREKLFF.

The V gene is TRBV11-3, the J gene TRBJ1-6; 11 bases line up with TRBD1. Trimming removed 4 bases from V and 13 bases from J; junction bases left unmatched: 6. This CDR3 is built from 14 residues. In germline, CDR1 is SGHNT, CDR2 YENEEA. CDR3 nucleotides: TGTGCCAGCAGCTCACCGGGACAGGGGGATCCCCTCCACTTT. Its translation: CASSSPGQGDPLHF.

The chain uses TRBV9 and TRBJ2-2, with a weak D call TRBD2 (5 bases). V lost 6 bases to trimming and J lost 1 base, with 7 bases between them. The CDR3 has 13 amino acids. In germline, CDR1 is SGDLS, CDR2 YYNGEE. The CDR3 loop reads CASTGENTGELFF. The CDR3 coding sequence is TGTGCCAGCACCGGGGAGAACACCGGGGAGCTGTTTTTT.

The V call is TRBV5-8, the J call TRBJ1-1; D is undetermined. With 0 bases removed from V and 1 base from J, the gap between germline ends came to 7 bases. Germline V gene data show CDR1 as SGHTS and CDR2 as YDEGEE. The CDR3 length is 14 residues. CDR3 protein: CASSLGHPNTEAFF. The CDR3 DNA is TGTGCCAGCAGCTTGGGGCACCCGAACACTGAAGCTTTCTTT.

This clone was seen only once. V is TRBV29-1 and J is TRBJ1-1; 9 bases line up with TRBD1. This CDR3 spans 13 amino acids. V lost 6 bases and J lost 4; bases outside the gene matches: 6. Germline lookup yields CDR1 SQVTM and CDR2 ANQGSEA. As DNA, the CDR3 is TGCAGCGTGGGAGACAGGGGGGGCACTGAAGCTTTCTTT. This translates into CSVGDRGGTEAFF.

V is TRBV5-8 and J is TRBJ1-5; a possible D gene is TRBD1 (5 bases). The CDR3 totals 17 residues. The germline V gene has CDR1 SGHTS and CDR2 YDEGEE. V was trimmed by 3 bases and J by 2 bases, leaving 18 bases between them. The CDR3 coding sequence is TGTGCCAGCAGCTATAGCAGCCATAGCAGGGGCAATCAGCCCCAGCATTTT. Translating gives CASSYSSHSRGNQPQHF. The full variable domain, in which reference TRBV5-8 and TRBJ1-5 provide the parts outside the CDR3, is EAGVTQSPTHLIKTRGQQATLRCSPISGHTSVYWYQQALGLGLQFLLWYDEGEERNRGNFPPRFSGRQFPNYSSELNVNALELEDSALYLCASSYSSHSRGNQPQHFGDGTRLSIL.

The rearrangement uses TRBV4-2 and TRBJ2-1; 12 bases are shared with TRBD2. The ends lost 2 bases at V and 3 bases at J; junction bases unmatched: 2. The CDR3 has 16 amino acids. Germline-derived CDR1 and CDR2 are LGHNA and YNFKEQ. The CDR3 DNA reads TGTGCCAGCAGCCAACTAGCGGGGGGGGGCTACAATGAGCAGTTCTTC. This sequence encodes CASSQLAGGGYNEQFF.

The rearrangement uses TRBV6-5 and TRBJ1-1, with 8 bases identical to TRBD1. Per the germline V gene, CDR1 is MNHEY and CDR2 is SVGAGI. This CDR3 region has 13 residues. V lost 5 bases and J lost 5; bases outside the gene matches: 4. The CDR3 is CASSTTGETEAFF. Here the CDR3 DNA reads TGTGCCAGCAGTACGACAGGGGAGACTGAAGCTTTCTTT.

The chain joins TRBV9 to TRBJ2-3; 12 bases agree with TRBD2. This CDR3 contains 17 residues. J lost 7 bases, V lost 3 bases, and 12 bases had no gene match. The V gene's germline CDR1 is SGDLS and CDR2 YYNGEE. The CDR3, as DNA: TGTGCCAGCAGCGCAGCCCCTAGCGGGGGGGTATCTTATACGCAGTATTTT. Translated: CASSAAPSGGVSYTQYF.

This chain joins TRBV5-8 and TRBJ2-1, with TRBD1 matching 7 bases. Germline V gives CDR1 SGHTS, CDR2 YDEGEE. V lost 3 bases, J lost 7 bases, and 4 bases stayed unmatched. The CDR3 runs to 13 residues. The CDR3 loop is CASSYRGRNEQFF. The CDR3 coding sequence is TGTGCCAGCAGCTACAGGGGCAGGAATGAGCAGTTCTTC.

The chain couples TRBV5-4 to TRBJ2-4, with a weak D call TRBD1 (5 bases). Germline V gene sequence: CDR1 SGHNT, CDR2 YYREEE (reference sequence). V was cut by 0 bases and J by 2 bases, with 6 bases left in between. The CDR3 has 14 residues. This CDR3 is CASSLAGTKNIQYF. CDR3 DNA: TGTGCCAGCAGCTTGGCAGGGACCAAAAACATTCAGTACTTC.

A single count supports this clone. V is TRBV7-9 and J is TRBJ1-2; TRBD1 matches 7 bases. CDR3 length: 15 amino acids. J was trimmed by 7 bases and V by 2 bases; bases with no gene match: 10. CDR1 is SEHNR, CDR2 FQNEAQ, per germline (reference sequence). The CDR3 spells CASSLISGGILGYTF. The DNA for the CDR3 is TGTGCCAGCAGCTTAATTTCAGGGGGGATTCTTGGCTACACCTTC.

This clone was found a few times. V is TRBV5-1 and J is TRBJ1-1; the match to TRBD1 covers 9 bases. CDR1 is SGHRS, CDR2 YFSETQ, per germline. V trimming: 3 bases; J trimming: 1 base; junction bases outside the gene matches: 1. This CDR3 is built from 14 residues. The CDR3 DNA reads TGCGCCAGCAGCTGGGACAGGGCGAACACTGAAGCTTTCTTT. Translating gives CASSWDRANTEAFF.

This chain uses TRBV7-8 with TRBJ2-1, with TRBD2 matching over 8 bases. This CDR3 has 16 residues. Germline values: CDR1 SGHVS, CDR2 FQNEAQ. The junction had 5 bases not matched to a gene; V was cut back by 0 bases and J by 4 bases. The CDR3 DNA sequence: TGTGCCAGCAGCTTAGCTCGGGGGGGTTTATACAATGAGCAGTTCTTC. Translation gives CASSLARGGLYNEQFF.

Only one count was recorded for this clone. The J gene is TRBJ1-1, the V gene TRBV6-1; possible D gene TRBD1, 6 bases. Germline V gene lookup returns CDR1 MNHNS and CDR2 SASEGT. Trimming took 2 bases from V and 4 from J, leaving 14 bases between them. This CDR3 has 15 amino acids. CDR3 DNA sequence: TGTGCCAGCAGTGAATTTTGGGGGCTCGGCACTGAAGCTTTCTTT. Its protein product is CASSEFWGLGTEAFF.

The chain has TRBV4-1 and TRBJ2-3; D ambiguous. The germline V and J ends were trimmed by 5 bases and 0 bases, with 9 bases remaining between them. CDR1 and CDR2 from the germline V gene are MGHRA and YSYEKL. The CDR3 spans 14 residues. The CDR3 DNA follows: TGCGCCAGCAGCGCGCTACCTAGCACAGATACGCAGTATTTT. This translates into CASSALPSTDTQYF.

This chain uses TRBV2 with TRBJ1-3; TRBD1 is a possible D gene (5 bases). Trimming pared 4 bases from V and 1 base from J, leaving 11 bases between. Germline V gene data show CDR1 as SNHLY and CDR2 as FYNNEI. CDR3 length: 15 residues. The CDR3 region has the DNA TGTGCCAGCAGTGGCCAGGGCTATTCTGGAAACACCATATATTTT. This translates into CASSGQGYSGNTIYF.

The CDR3 is CASSQLAGGIDTQYF. In DNA form, the CDR3 reads TGTGCCAGCAGCCAACTAGCGGGGGGCATAGATACGCAGTATTTT. The rearrangement links TRBV7-2 to TRBJ2-3; 12 nucleotides line up with TRBD2. Germline V lookup: CDR1 SGHTA, CDR2 FQGNSA. The CDR3 runs 15 residues. V lost 5 bases to trimming and J lost 5 bases; unmatched junction nucleotides: 5.

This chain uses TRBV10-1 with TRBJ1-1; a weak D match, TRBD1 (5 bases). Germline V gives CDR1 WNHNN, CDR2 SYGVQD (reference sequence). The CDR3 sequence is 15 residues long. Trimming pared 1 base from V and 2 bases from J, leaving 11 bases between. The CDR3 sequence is CASSEFKGPNTEAFF. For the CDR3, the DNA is TGCGCCAGCAGTGAGTTCAAGGGGCCCAACACTGAAGCTTTCTTT.

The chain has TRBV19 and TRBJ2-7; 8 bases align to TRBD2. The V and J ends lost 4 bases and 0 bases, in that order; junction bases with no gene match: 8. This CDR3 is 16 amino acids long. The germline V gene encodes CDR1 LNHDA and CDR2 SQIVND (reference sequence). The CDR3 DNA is TGTGCCAGTAGTAGGGGTAGCGGGGAAAGCTCCTACGAGCAGTACTTC. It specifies CASSRGSGESSYEQYF. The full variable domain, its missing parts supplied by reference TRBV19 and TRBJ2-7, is DGGITQSPKYLFRKEGQNVTLSCEQNLNHDAMYWYRQDPGQGLRLIYYSQIVNDFQKGDIAEGYSVSREKKESFPLTVTSAQKNPTAFYLCASSRGSGESSYEQYFGPGTRLTVT.

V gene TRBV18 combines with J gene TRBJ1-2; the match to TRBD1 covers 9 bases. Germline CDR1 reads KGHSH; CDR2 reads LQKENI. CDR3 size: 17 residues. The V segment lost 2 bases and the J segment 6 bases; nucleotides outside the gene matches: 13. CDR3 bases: TGTGCCAGCTCACCAAGACAGGGGGGAAGGTCGGAGGATGGCTACACCTTC. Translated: CASSPRQGGRSEDGYTF.

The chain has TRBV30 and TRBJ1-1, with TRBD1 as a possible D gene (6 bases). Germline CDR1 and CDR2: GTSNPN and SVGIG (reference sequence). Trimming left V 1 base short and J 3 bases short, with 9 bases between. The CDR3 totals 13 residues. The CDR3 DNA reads TGTGCCTGGAGTGCAAACAGGGACACTGAAGCTTTCTTT. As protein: CAWSANRDTEAFF.

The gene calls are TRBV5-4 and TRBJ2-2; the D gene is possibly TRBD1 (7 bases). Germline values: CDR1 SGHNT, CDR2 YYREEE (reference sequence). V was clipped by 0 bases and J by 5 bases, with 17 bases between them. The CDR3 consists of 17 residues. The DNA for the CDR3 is TGTGCCAGCAGCTTGGCCTTCGGCGGGACAGCGACCGGGGAGCTGTTTTTT. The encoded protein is CASSLAFGGTATGELFF.

CDR3 coding DNA: TGTGCCTGGAGTTACGGGACAGTGAACACTGAAGCTTTCTTT. Its protein product is CAWSYGTVNTEAFF. The chain combines TRBV30 with TRBJ1-1; 7 bases align to TRBD1. CDR3 length: 14 residues. J was trimmed by 0 bases and V by 2 bases; bases with no gene match: 3. Germline-derived CDR1 and CDR2 are GTSNPN and SVGIG (reference sequence).